There are a few counts of the clone carrying this TCR beta chain. Per germline, CDR1 SGHAT and CDR2 FQNNGV. This CDR3 has 14 amino acids. Trimming stripped 1 base from V and 1 base from J, with 7 bases between. The data were taken from a study of early T cells in non-severe SARS-CoV-2 infection. In the study overall: RNA in bulk from unsorted whole blood was sequenced, and chains were unpaired.

Unique molecular identifiers tagged individual cDNA molecules. MiXCR, applied by TCRdb to the 5' RACE reads, yields one record per CDR3 protein. The table has 50,000 or so distinct CDR3 sequences, about 12% seen once. This chain connects TRBV11-2 to TRBJ1-1; no reliable D call. This clonotype was obtained from an adult who was a healthcare worker with PCR-confirmed SARS-CoV-2 infection or an uninfected control (not recorded which). The sequenced sample was whole blood. The CDR3 sequence is CASSLVSGNTEAFF. The CDR3 DNA is TGTGCCAGCAGCTTAGTTTCGGGGAACACTGAAGCTTTCTTT.